What follows are 11 T cell receptor beta chains derived from one specimen sequenced in a study of vaccination effects on CD4 cells after COVID-19. Pools of viral peptides were used by the ViraFEST assay to expand antigen-specific CD4+ T cells ahead of sequencing. Around day 10 of culture, CD4+ T cells were separated out. For these TCRs, the target antigens are not known. TCRdb's table, derived via immunoSEQ multiplex PCR, lists solely in-frame clones and lacks some. Of about 54,000 clones in the sample, over 80% were seen once. This specimen was CD4+ T cells from PBMCs cultured with HCoV-229E spike peptides, taken before COVID-19 vaccination. All receptors come from a human donor who received a COVID-19 vaccine.

The V gene is TRBV5-6, the J gene TRBJ2-1; 10 bases line up with TRBD2. Unmatched junction bases numbered 16, after V lost 1 base and J lost 6 bases. The CDR3 is made up of 19 amino acids. Germline values: CDR1 SGHDT, CDR2 YYEEEE. DNA of the CDR3: TGTGCCAGCAGCTTGTGGCAGGGGTTTTTAGCGGGGGGTCTCAATGAGCAGTTCTTC. Its protein is CASSLWQGFLAGGLNEQFF.

V usage is TRBV7-3 and J usage is TRBJ2-4; either TRBD1 or TRBD2 may fit D (6 bases each). The CDR3 runs to 16 residues. V dropped 5 bases and J dropped 4 bases, with 18 bases sitting between them. The germline V gene has CDR1 SGHTA and CDR2 FQGTGA. The CDR3 protein is CASSIAGAAGKNIQYF. DNA for the CDR3: TGTGCCAGCAGCATAGCAGGGGCCGCGGGGAAAAACATTCAGTACTTC.

This clone was detected once. This chain joins TRBV21-1 and TRBJ2-1; the DNA was not used to check the table's D call, TRBD2. TRBV21-1 constitutes a pseudogene. The CDR3 loop spans 18 amino acids. The chain's CDR3 is CASSKTSGGGPSYNEQFF. CDR3 in DNA: TGTGCCAGCAGCAAGACTAGCGGGGGGGGACCTTCCTACAATGAGCAGTTCTTC.

The chain employs TRBV7-2 and TRBJ1-2; possible D gene TRBD1, 6 bases. Germline CDR1 is SGHTA and CDR2 is FQGNSA. V was trimmed by 5 bases and J by 7 bases, leaving 17 bases between them. The CDR3 is 14 amino acids. CDR3 sequence: CASSPTVGGGGYTF. CDR3 nucleotide sequence: TGTGCCAGCAGCCCCACGGTAGGGGGAGGTGGCTACACCTTC.

This chain joins TRBV6-5 and TRBJ1-5, with TRBD1 identical over 7 bases. The junction had 7 bases not matched to a gene; V was cut back by 7 bases and J by 1 base. Germline CDR1 is MNHEY and CDR2 is SVGAGI. This CDR3 has 15 amino acids. This CDR3 reads CASKEGAGSNQPQHF. The DNA for the CDR3 is TGTGCCAGCAAGGAGGGGGCGGGAAGCAATCAGCCCCAGCATTTT.

This sequence joins TRBV5-1 and TRBJ2-1, with D hard to call. Per germline, CDR1 SGHRS and CDR2 YFSETQ. The CDR3 spans 16 residues. V lost 0 bases and J lost 7, with 17 bases in between. The chain's CDR3 is CASSLDVGYVPNEQFF. The CDR3, as DNA: TGCGCCAGCAGCTTGGATGTGGGTTATGTCCCTAATGAGCAGTTCTTC.

In its sample, this clone was seen once. The V call is TRBV18, the J call TRBJ1-2; D is unclear. This CDR3 spans 14 amino acids. V was clipped by 4 bases and J by 5 bases, with 14 bases between them. The V gene's germline CDR1 is KGHSH and CDR2 LQKENI. The CDR3 region has the DNA TGTGCCAGCTCACAGGAAGGGAGCCCATATGGCTACACCTTC. This encodes CASSQEGSPYGYTF.

The rearrangement joins TRBV6-5 to TRBJ1-6; 8 nucleotides line up with TRBD1. Germline V gene data show CDR1 as MNHEY and CDR2 as SVGAGI. Trimming took 1 base from V and 7 from J; bases not matched to a gene: 6. CDR3 length equals 16 residues. The CDR3 loop reads CASSYFPGGSNSPLHF. CDR3 nucleotides: TGTGCCAGCAGTTACTTTCCAGGGGGCTCGAATTCACCCCTCCACTTT.

The rearrangement joins TRBV5-1 to TRBJ2-3, with 15 bases identical to TRBD2. V was clipped by 4 bases and J by 2 bases; unmatched bases: 5. Looked up from germline, CDR1 is SGHRS and CDR2 is YFSETQ. The CDR3 runs to 17 residues. The CDR3, as DNA: TGCGCCAGCAGCAGAGGACTAGCGGGGGGGCCCACAGATACGCAGTATTTT. Translated, it gives CASSRGLAGGPTDTQYF.

The chain recombines TRBV9 with TRBJ2-2; 10 bases fit TRBD1. Losses at the gene ends were 3 bases for V and 4 bases for J; bases not matched to a gene: 9. The CDR3 length is 17 residues. Per the germline V gene, CDR1 is SGDLS and CDR2 is YYNGEE. CDR3 sequence reads: CASSGRQGAAITGELFF. The CDR3 DNA reads as TGTGCCAGCAGCGGAAGACAGGGGGCGGCGATCACCGGGGAGCTGTTTTTT.

This CDR3 reads CASGSVAGGFHNEQFF. CDR3 in DNA: TGTGCTAGTGGTTCGGTAGCGGGGGGTTTTCACAATGAGCAGTTCTTC. V usage is TRBV12-5 and J usage is TRBJ2-1; the match to TRBD2 covers 10 bases. The J segment lost 5 bases and the V segment lost 4 bases, leaving 8 bases of the junction unmatched. The CDR3 runs 16 residues. Germline loops: CDR1 LGHNT, CDR2 FRNRAP.